This T cell receptor beta chain was documented in a study of T cells after yellow fever vaccination. Findings and limits, study-wide: Weaker overall was a secondary response that nonetheless peaked faster, on day 5 versus 15.

The CDR3 runs 15 residues. The V end lost 3 bases, the J end lost 9 bases, and 24 bases lay between the germline ends. CDR1 DFQATT and CDR2 SNEGSKA come from the germline V gene (reference sequence). Many counts were recorded for this clonotype. For TCR, cDNA came from 5'RACE template switching, which added a universal primer site and UMIs. TCRdb independently ran MiXCR on the 5' RACE reads; one entry per CDR3 protein. The sample carries around 31,000 distinct CDR3 sequences, under 12% recorded once. This specimen was PBMCs, either bulk or a sorted T-cell subset (CD4+, CD8+, memory, or dextramer-sorted; not recorded which), taken roughly 14 days after the first yellow fever vaccination. This sequence was found in a man younger than 35 who received the YFV17D yellow fever vaccine. The rearrangement uses TRBV20-1 and TRBJ2-7; D could derive from TRBD1 or TRBD2 (5 bases each). In DNA form, the CDR3 reads TGCAGTGCTAGCAGAGGGGTAGGACCGACGATTGGGCAGTACTTC. As protein: CSASRGVGPTIGQYF.